The TCR beta chain under discussion was sequenced for a study of cytomegalovirus exposure and HLA in healthy donors. Regarding the study as a whole: Trimming of TCR beta V- and J-genes showed a link, identified in a later analysis, to a missense DCLRE1C variant. An observed cluster of highly shared sequence variants was recorded as a likely sequencing artifact. Presence/absence analyses assumed roughly uniform sequencing depth across donors, which may not hold. Among TCR beta chains, those listed as cytomegalovirus-associated numbered approximately 150.

Primers included in the PCR were 60 Vbeta and 13 Jbeta primers. Libraries were prepared by immunoSEQ multiplex PCR; TCRdb keeps only in-frame clonotypes and omits some of them. The sample shows fewer than 110,000 clones, 60% to 70% of them seen only once. As to this clone: Its specificity is unknown.

Trimming stripped 3 bases from V and 4 bases from J, with 15 bases between. The V gene's germline CDR1 is GTSNPN and CDR2 SVGIG (reference sequence). CDR3 size: 14 residues. Sequencing was performed on PBMCs. The origin of this receptor is a woman in her fifties or sixties in good health and CMV-seronegative. This chain connects TRBV30 to TRBJ2-5; TRBD2 is a possible D gene (5 bases). CDR3 coding DNA: TGTGCCTGGAGGCCGGAACTAGTGGCAGAGACCCAGTACTTC. It translates to CAWRPELVAETQYF.